These 22 T cell receptor beta chains originate from one sample sequenced in a study of blood T cell repertoires in COVID-19. The data were produced by immunoSEQ multiplex PCR, yet TCRdb's version contains in-frame clones alone and is incomplete. The data hold about 200,000 clones, with about 82% observed a single time. The source material was PBMCs or T cells enriched from blood (not recorded which). The source is a man in his forties with acute COVID-19.

This clone was counted a single time. V gene TRBV7-2 combines with J gene TRBJ2-7; TRBD2 aligns across 12 bases. The germline V gene encodes CDR1 SGHTA and CDR2 FQGNSA. The CDR3 has 16 residues. Unmatched junction bases numbered 9, after V lost 4 bases and J lost 5 bases. This chain's CDR3 is CASSSYRLAGDDEQYF. In DNA, the CDR3 is TGTGCCAGCAGCTCGTATAGACTAGCGGGAGACGACGAGCAGTACTTC.

In its sample, this clone was seen a few times. For the CDR3, the DNA is TGTGCCAGCAGCCTTACTAGCGGGGGGACCGGGGAGCTGTTTTTT. This encodes CASSLTSGGTGELFF. The chain combines TRBV7-9 with TRBJ2-2; TRBD2 matches 12 bases. CDR1 and CDR2 (germline): SEHNR, FQNEAQ (reference sequence). CDR3 length: 15 amino acids. Trimming at V came to 5 bases and at J to 5 bases, leaving 3 bases not matched to a gene.

The chain links TRBV9 to TRBJ2-3; weak D call: TRBD2 (6 bases). This CDR3 contains 16 residues. Germline V lookup: CDR1 SGDLS, CDR2 YYNGEE. V was trimmed by 0 bases and J by 1 base, leaving 12 bases between them. CDR3 sequence: CASSVDGASGTDTQYF. The CDR3 nucleotides are TGTGCCAGCAGCGTAGACGGGGCTAGCGGCACAGATACGCAGTATTTT.

The chain recombines TRBV7-9 with TRBJ1-1; no clear D. Germline assignment: CDR1 SEHNR and CDR2 FQNEAQ (reference sequence). This CDR3 comprises 16 residues. Trimming cost V 5 bases and J 11 bases, with 27 bases left between them. The CDR3 bases are TGTGCCAGCAGCCCGGGGAGGACCGTAGGACTTGGTGGGGCTTTCTTT. Its protein product is CASSPGRTVGLGGAFF.

This chain links TRBV10-3 with TRBJ2-1; TRBD1 matches at 7 bases. Germline V gene data show CDR1 as ENHRY and CDR2 as SYGVKD. V was clipped by 5 bases and J by 5 bases; unmatched bases: 9. This CDR3 spans 15 amino acids. Here the CDR3 reads CAISSIRDSHNEQFF. The CDR3 coding sequence is TGTGCCATCAGTTCAATCCGGGACAGCCACAATGAGCAGTTCTTC.

Notes on this clone: An end of the junction does not agree with germline; a read error may underlie this. In DNA, the CDR3 is TGTGCTAGCAGCGGGGGGGAGACCCAGTACTTC. Protein sequence: CASSGGETQYF. V is TRBV7-7 and J is TRBJ2-5; TRBD2 matches at 9 bases. This CDR3 contains 11 residues. CDR1 SSHAT and CDR2 FNYEAQ come from the germline V gene (reference sequence).

This chain joins TRBV2 and TRBJ2-1; D uncertain. The V end was cut by 4 bases, the J end by 5 bases, with 3 bases between. The CDR3 contains 11 residues. Germline lookup yields CDR1 SNHLY and CDR2 FYNNEI. This chain's CDR3 is CASSANNEQFF. The DNA of the CDR3 is TGTGCCAGCAGTGCCAACAATGAGCAGTTCTTC. Looking up the rest from reference TRBV2 and TRBJ2-1 gives the full variable domain: EPEVTQTPSHQVTQMGQEVILRCVPISNHLYFYWYRQILGQKVEFLVSFYNNEISEKSEIFDDQFSVERPDGSNFTLKIRSTKLEDSAMYFCASSANNEQFFGPGTRLTVL.

The genes are TRBV7-2 and TRBJ2-1; no reliable D call. Trimming removed 2 bases from V and 3 bases from J, with 14 bases in between. The CDR3 consists of 16 residues. The germline V gene has CDR1 SGHTA and CDR2 FQGNSA. CDR3 protein: CASSLFGQAIYNEQFF. The DNA of the CDR3 is TGTGCCAGCAGCTTATTTGGTCAGGCAATCTACAATGAGCAGTTCTTC.

The chain combines TRBV19 with TRBJ2-3, with 7 bases identical to TRBD2. CDR1 and CDR2 from the germline V gene are LNHDA and SQIVND (reference sequence). The V segment lost 3 bases and the J segment 3 bases; nucleotides outside the gene matches: 3. CDR3 length: 14 amino acids. For the CDR3, the DNA is TGTGCCAGTAGTATGGGGCGGGGGACAGATACGCAGTATTTT. Protein product: CASSMGRGTDTQYF.

This clone has just one count. The chain has TRBV7-8 and TRBJ1-5, with D hard to call. Germline V gene lookup returns CDR1 SGHVS and CDR2 FQNEAQ. The CDR3 loop spans 13 amino acids. With 2 bases removed from V and 5 bases from J, the gap between germline ends came to 7 bases. The CDR3 region has the DNA TGTGCCAGCAGCTTAATCGGGGATCAGCCCCAGCATTTT. Its protein product is CASSLIGDQPQHF.

The chain employs TRBV6-2 or TRBV6-3 and TRBJ1-5; 7 positions agree with TRBD1. V dropped 2 bases and J dropped 9; count of bases not matched to a gene: 7. The CDR3 spans 14 residues. Looked up from germline, CDR1 is MNHEY and CDR2 is SVGEGT. The CDR3 is CASSYTLGGRPQHF. CDR3 nucleotide sequence: TGTGCCAGCAGTTACACCTTAGGGGGCCGGCCCCAGCATTTT.

This chain joins TRBV11-2 and TRBJ2-4, with 12 bases that match TRBD2. The CDR3 contains 13 residues. The germline V gene encodes CDR1 SGHAT and CDR2 FQNNGV. The ends lost 1 base at V and 11 bases at J; junction bases unmatched: 0. The CDR3 region has the DNA TGTGCCAGCAGCTTAGCTAGCGGGAGGGTTCAGTACTTC. This codes for CASSLASGRVQYF.

This chain joins TRBV4-3 and TRBJ1-1, with D maybe TRBD1 (5 bases). Trimming cost V 0 bases and J 4 bases, with 9 bases left between them. Per the germline V gene, CDR1 is LGHNA and CDR2 is YSLEER. CDR3 size: 14 residues. CDR3 amino acids: CASSQERGGTEAFF. The CDR3 DNA reads as TGCGCCAGCAGCCAAGAGAGGGGAGGCACTGAAGCTTTCTTT.

This clone was recorded only once. This rearrangement joins TRBV7-9 to TRBJ1-2; 8 nucleotides align to TRBD1. With 2 bases clipped from V and 8 bases from J, the junction kept 4 bases outside the gene matches. The CDR3 extends over 13 amino acids. The V gene's germline CDR1 is SEHNR and CDR2 FQNEAQ (reference sequence). CDR3 nucleotide sequence: TGTGCCAGCAGCTTAAACAGGGGGGGAGGCTACACCTTC. Protein product: CASSLNRGGGYTF.

The chain couples TRBV30 to TRBJ2-5; D might be TRBD2 (6 bases). CDR1 and CDR2 from the germline V gene are GTSNPN and SVGIG (reference sequence). The CDR3 has 14 amino acids. V gave up 6 bases and J gave up 6 bases, with 20 bases separating them. The CDR3 sequence is CACLSPRDFKTQYF. For the CDR3, the DNA is TGTGCCTGCCTATCTCCACGGGACTTCAAGACCCAGTACTTC.

V usage is TRBV19 and J usage is TRBJ2-7, with 9 bases that match TRBD1. This CDR3 comprises 16 residues. The J segment lost 0 bases and the V segment lost 4 bases, leaving 7 bases of the junction unmatched. Germline CDR1 LNHDA, CDR2 SQIVND (reference sequence). CDR3 bases: TGTGCCAGTAGTACCCCGGGACAGGGCAGCTCCTACGAGCAGTACTTC. It codes for CASSTPGQGSSYEQYF.

This rearrangement joins TRBV24-1 to TRBJ1-1; 8 nucleotides match TRBD1. The CDR3 contains 16 residues. The germline V gene has CDR1 KGHDR and CDR2 SFDVKD. Trimming removed 4 bases from V and 0 bases from J; junction bases left unmatched: 6. Here the CDR3 reads CATSDDRGVVNTEAFF. In nucleotides, the CDR3 is TGTGCCACCAGTGACGACAGGGGAGTGGTGAACACTGAAGCTTTCTTT.

This chain joins TRBV5-4 and TRBJ2-7, with 12 positions matching TRBD2. The CDR3 loop spans 16 amino acids. The V gene's germline CDR1 is SGHNT and CDR2 YYREEE (reference sequence). V lost 2 bases and J lost 6; bases outside the gene matches: 9. CDR3: CASSFRTSGMFGEQYF. The CDR3 coding sequence is TGTGCCAGCAGCTTCCGGACTAGCGGGATGTTTGGCGAGCAGTACTTC.

This clone was observed many times. The V and J genes are TRBV6-2 or TRBV6-3 and TRBJ1-6; TRBD1 agrees at 7 bases. Looked up from germline, CDR1 is MNHEY and CDR2 is SVGEGT. V lost 6 bases, J lost 5 bases, and 10 bases stayed unmatched. This CDR3 spans 16 amino acids. CDR3 sequence (DNA): TGTGCCAGCAGCGACCCGGGACAGAAAAATAATTCACCCCTCCACTTT. Amino acid sequence: CASSDPGQKNNSPLHF.

This clone has a single count. The chain couples TRBV11-2 to TRBJ1-5; D is unresolved. The V end lost 6 bases, the J end lost 2 bases, and 5 bases lay between the germline ends. Germline CDR1 is SGHAT and CDR2 is FQNNGV. CDR3 length: 12 residues. The chain's CDR3 is CASSPGNQPQHF. The CDR3, as DNA: TGTGCCAGCAGTCCGGGCAATCAGCCCCAGCATTTT.

As DNA, the CDR3 is TGTGCCAGTAACCCAGGGTTATCTTCTGGGGCCAACGTCCTGACTTTC. Its protein is CASNPGLSSGANVLTF. The rearrangement links TRBV19 to TRBJ2-6; maybe TRBD1 (5 bases). The V gene lost 7 bases and the J gene lost 1 base, with 14 bases spanning the gap. The V gene's germline CDR1 is LNHDA and CDR2 SQIVND (reference sequence). CDR3 length: 16 amino acids.

The chain joins TRBV28 to TRBJ1-4; D is uncertain. The CDR3 has 16 amino acids. The germline gives CDR1 MDHEN, CDR2 SYDVKM. Trimming cost V 8 bases and J 0 bases, with 16 bases left between them. DNA for the CDR3: TGTGCCAGCTCGGTTCTGGGCCCTGCAACTAATGAAAAACTGTTTTTT. Translating gives CASSVLGPATNEKLFF.